One and the same sample provided the 30 T cell receptor beta chains below, sequenced in a study of technical replicates of blood from a few donors. Libraries were prepared by immunoSEQ multiplex PCR; TCRdb keeps only in-frame clonotypes and omits some of them. Of approximately 76,000 clones in the sample, 86% were seen once. Input material: PBMCs. These receptors were obtained from a human donor in good health. Some clones in this sample may be carry-over from other donors' samples.

This clone was counted between two and nine times. This chain uses TRBV18 with TRBJ1-1; D is undetermined. V was clipped by 7 bases and J by 5 bases, with 8 bases between them. Germline V gene data show CDR1 as KGHSH and CDR2 as LQKENI. CDR3 length equals 11 residues. The CDR3 nucleotides are TGTGCCAGCTGGGCCCAGACTGAAGCTTTCTTT. Translation: CASWAQTEAFF.

This chain joins TRBV28 and TRBJ2-2, with D possibly TRBD1 on 6 matching bases. Germline V CDR1 and CDR2: MDHEN, SYDVKM. The CDR3 length is 15 residues. The germline V and J ends were trimmed by 3 bases and 0 bases, with 8 bases remaining between them. DNA for the CDR3: TGTGCCAGCAGTTTCGAGGGGGCGAACACCGGGGAGCTGTTTTTT. It translates to CASSFEGANTGELFF.

The chain has TRBV5-8 and TRBJ1-1; no reliable D call. The CDR3 sequence is 14 residues long. V was clipped by 5 bases and J by 0 bases, with 11 bases between them. Germline V CDR1 and CDR2: SGHTS, YDEGEE. The CDR3 DNA reads as TGTGCCAGCAGTCCTTCGGGTGTGAACACTGAAGCTTTCTTT. Its protein is CASSPSGVNTEAFF.

This rearrangement joins TRBV18 to TRBJ1-4; D uncertain. Trimming pared 1 base from V and 0 bases from J, leaving 9 bases between. The CDR3 has 16 amino acids. Germline V gene lookup returns CDR1 KGHSH and CDR2 LQKENI. CDR3 loop: CASSPQAFSTNEKLFF. Written as DNA, the CDR3 is TGTGCCAGCTCACCACAAGCGTTCTCAACTAATGAAAAACTGTTTTTT.

The rearrangement uses TRBV19 and TRBJ1-2, with 9 bases that match TRBD1. The CDR3 has 14 amino acids. Looked up from germline, CDR1 is LNHDA and CDR2 is SQIVND (reference sequence). Trimming at V came to 6 bases and at J to 5 bases, leaving 7 bases not matched to a gene. CDR3 bases: TGTGCCAGTAGCCAAAGTGGGACAGGGTATGGCTACACCTTC. Protein: CASSQSGTGYGYTF.

The chain has TRBV11-2 and TRBJ1-1, with 12 bases aligning to TRBD1. The germline CDR1 and CDR2 sequences are SGHAT and FQNNGV. This CDR3 comprises 16 residues. V lost 5 bases and J lost 1; bases outside the gene matches: 5. The CDR3 DNA is TGTGCCAGCAGCCCGGGACAGGGGGCGAGGAACACTGAAGCTTTCTTT. It encodes CASSPGQGARNTEAFF.

The V and J genes are TRBV18 and TRBJ2-3; 7 bases fit TRBD1. Unmatched junction bases numbered 7, after V lost 5 bases and J lost 5 bases. The CDR3 length is 14 residues. Per the germline V gene, CDR1 is KGHSH and CDR2 is LQKENI. The CDR3 is CASSTTGFKDTQYF. CDR3 DNA sequence: TGTGCCAGCTCAACGACAGGGTTTAAAGATACGCAGTATTTT.

The gene calls are TRBV5-8 and TRBJ1-2; D is undetermined. Germline lookup yields CDR1 SGHTS and CDR2 YDEGEE. The CDR3 runs to 15 residues. V lost 0 bases and J lost 5, with 14 bases in between. CDR3 DNA sequence: TGTGCCAGCAGCTTGGATCACGGAGTGTCTTATGGCTACACCTTC. Its translation is CASSLDHGVSYGYTF. Combining the CDR3 with reference TRBV5-8 and TRBJ1-2 gives the whole variable domain EAGVTQSPTHLIKTRGQQATLRCSPISGHTSVYWYQQALGLGLQFLLWYDEGEERNRGNFPPRFSGRQFPNYSSELNVNALELEDSALYLCASSLDHGVSYGYTFGSGTRLTVV.

The genes are TRBV5-4 and TRBJ1-4; TRBD1 is a possible D gene (6 bases). V was trimmed by 0 bases and J by 8 bases, leaving 14 bases between them. The CDR3 loop spans 15 amino acids. Per germline, CDR1 SGHNT and CDR2 YYREEE (reference sequence). The CDR3 bases are TGTGCCAGCAGCTTGGGTGCAGGGGCAGGGGAAAAACTGTTTTTT. As protein: CASSLGAGAGEKLFF.

The chain employs TRBV7-9 and TRBJ1-4; 8 bases line up with TRBD1. The CDR3 is 14 residues long. After removal of 5 bases from V and 9 bases from J, the junction contained 8 bases not matched to a gene. The germline gives CDR1 SEHNR, CDR2 FQNEAQ (reference sequence). The CDR3 region is CASSEGQAGQKLFF. DNA of the CDR3: TGTGCCAGCAGCGAGGGACAGGCGGGTCAAAAACTGTTTTTT.

V usage is TRBV7-9 and J usage is TRBJ2-7; the match to TRBD2 covers 7 bases. Germline assignment: CDR1 SEHNR and CDR2 FQNEAQ (reference sequence). The CDR3 contains 13 residues. The V and J ends lost 6 bases and 2 bases, in that order; junction bases with no gene match: 4. The CDR3 is CASSFSGTYEQYF. The CDR3 DNA reads as TGTGCCAGCAGTTTCAGCGGGACCTACGAGCAGTACTTC.

The chain uses TRBV15 and TRBJ2-1; no definite D call. Germline V gene data show CDR1 as LNHNV and CDR2 as YYDKDF (reference sequence). The CDR3 consists of 15 residues. V gave up 4 bases and J gave up 5 bases, with 15 bases separating them. The CDR3 loop is CATSTRHSTHNEQFF. The CDR3 DNA reads as TGTGCCACCAGCACTCGGCATAGCACCCACAATGAGCAGTTCTTC.

The chain joins TRBV4-2 to TRBJ2-2, with D possibly TRBD2 on 6 matching bases. The germline V and J ends were trimmed by 4 bases and 7 bases, with 13 bases remaining between them. The CDR3 covers 14 residues. Germline V lookup: CDR1 LGHNA, CDR2 YNFKEQ. CDR3: CASSPSAGNGELFF. The CDR3 coding sequence is TGTGCCAGCAGCCCCAGCGCGGGGAACGGGGAGCTGTTTTTT.

This clone appeared a single time. The chain has TRBV10-3 and TRBJ1-6; 8 bases agree with TRBD1. The length of the CDR3 is 16 residues. With 4 bases clipped from V and 10 bases from J, the junction kept 12 bases outside the gene matches. CDR1 is ENHRY, CDR2 SYGVKD, per germline. The CDR3 is CAISGGTGQGGSPLHF. Here the CDR3 DNA reads TGTGCCATCAGTGGGGGGACTGGACAGGGTGGGTCACCCCTCCACTTT.

The chain uses TRBV7-3 and TRBJ2-1, with 8 nucleotides matching TRBD2. Germline trimming cut 3 bases from V and 2 bases from J; bases unmatched to any gene: 3. The CDR3 runs to 15 residues. Germline loops: CDR1 SGHTA, CDR2 FQGTGA. CDR3 in amino acids: CASSFLAGPYNEQFF. The CDR3 DNA follows: TGTGCCAGCAGCTTTCTAGCGGGCCCCTACAATGAGCAGTTCTTC.

The sample holds a few counts of this clone. The V and J genes are TRBV11-3 and TRBJ1-1; D remains unclear. The CDR3 is made up of 13 amino acids. Germline lookup yields CDR1 SGHNT and CDR2 YENEEA. Deletions cut 3 bases from V and 3 bases from J, with 8 bases between. The CDR3 DNA reads as TGTGCCAGCAGCTTTTTCGGGGACACTGAAGCTTTCTTT. This codes for CASSFFGDTEAFF.

The rearrangement links TRBV7-6 to TRBJ2-7, with a weak D call TRBD1 (5 bases). The CDR3 spans 15 residues. Germline V gene lookup returns CDR1 SGHVS and CDR2 FNYEAQ. The V end lost 3 bases, the J end lost 6 bases, and 18 bases lay between the germline ends. CDR3 sequence (DNA): TGTGCCAGCAGCTTTATTGGACAAGGAAGTGGCGAGCAGTACTTC. Residues: CASSFIGQGSGEQYF.

The chain recombines TRBV4-3 with TRBJ2-1, with TRBD2 as a possible D gene (5 bases). The CDR3 is made up of 13 amino acids. Germline assignment: CDR1 LGHNA and CDR2 YSLEER. V dropped 5 bases and J dropped 9 bases, with 14 bases sitting between them. The CDR3 DNA follows: TGCGCCAGCAGCAAGGAAACTAGGGCTGAGCAGTTCTTC. Amino acids: CASSKETRAEQFF.

The CDR3 region is CASSEVIAGSYEQYF. Here the CDR3 DNA reads TGTGCCAGCAGTGAGGTGATAGCGGGATCCTACGAGCAGTACTTC. This chain uses TRBV6-1 with TRBJ2-7; 8 bases match TRBD2. Losses at the gene ends were 3 bases for V and 1 base for J; bases not matched to a gene: 5. The length of the CDR3 is 15 residues. Germline CDR1 and CDR2: MNHNS and SASEGT.

This chain links TRBV19 with TRBJ1-2, with D possibly TRBD1 on 6 matching bases. V was shortened by 6 bases and J by 8 bases, with 16 bases between the two germline ends. The CDR3 loop spans 13 amino acids. Germline V gives CDR1 LNHDA, CDR2 SQIVND (reference sequence). The CDR3 DNA reads as TGTGCCAGTAGCCCACGGCTTAGGGGGGGCTACACCTTC. Its protein is CASSPRLRGGYTF.

The rearrangement uses TRBV7-9 and TRBJ2-3; TRBD2 matches 13 bases. Trimming cost V 1 base and J 3 bases; bases outside gene matches: 10. The CDR3 is made up of 19 amino acids. CDR1 is SEHNR and CDR2 is FQNEAQ in the germline V gene (reference sequence). This chain's CDR3 is CASSLVRLAGGGWTDTQYF. The CDR3 DNA is TGTGCCAGCAGCTTAGTAAGACTAGCGGGAGGTGGCTGGACAGATACGCAGTATTTT.

A few counts support this clone. This chain connects TRBV29-1 to TRBJ2-2, with TRBD1 matching over 8 bases. CDR1 SQVTM and CDR2 ANQGSEA come from the germline V gene. Unmatched junction bases numbered 3, after V lost 3 bases and J lost 3 bases. This CDR3 has 14 residues. DNA of the CDR3: TGCAGCGTTGACAACAGGGGGGACACCGGGGAGCTGTTTTTT. Protein sequence: CSVDNRGDTGELFF.

Points on this clone: Other nucleotide sequences in the sample specify the same CDR3. V is TRBV5-1 and J is TRBJ2-1, with TRBD1 matching over 8 bases. Losses at the gene ends were 1 base for V and 3 bases for J; bases not matched to a gene: 0. Per the germline V gene, CDR1 is SGHRS and CDR2 is YFSETQ. The CDR3 length is 14 residues. The CDR3 bases are TGCGCCAGCAGCTTGACAGGGGGCTACAATGAGCAGTTCTTC. This gives the protein CASSLTGGYNEQFF. The full variable domain, with the rest looked up from reference TRBV5-1 and TRBJ2-1, is KAGVTQTPRYLIKTRGQQVTLSCSPISGHRSVSWYQQTPGQGLQFLFEYFSETQRNKGNFPGRFSGRQFSNSRSEMNVSTLELGDSALYLCASSLTGGYNEQFFGPGTRLTVL.

The V call is TRBV23-1, the J call TRBJ1-2; 9 nucleotides match TRBD1. TRBV23-1 is an ORF, and what it does is uncertain. Germline trimming cut 0 bases from V and 4 bases from J; bases unmatched to any gene: 6. This CDR3 is built from 16 residues. CDR3 loop: CASSQSPTDRGYGYTF. CDR3 sequence (DNA): TGCGCCAGCAGTCAATCTCCGACGGACAGGGGCTATGGCTACACCTTC.

The chain is built from TRBV4-1 and TRBJ1-5, with 9 bases identical to TRBD1. The CDR3 covers 15 residues. Looked up from germline, CDR1 is MGHRA and CDR2 is YSYEKL. Germline trimming cut 0 bases from V and 9 bases from J; bases unmatched to any gene: 6. CDR3: CASSQDQGTGWPQHF. The DNA for the CDR3 is TGCGCCAGCAGCCAAGATCAGGGGACAGGGTGGCCCCAGCATTTT.

This chain uses TRBV7-2 with TRBJ2-7; 9 bases are shared with TRBD1. Germline CDR1 reads SGHTA; CDR2 reads FQGNSA. The CDR3 runs to 15 residues. The V gene end was trimmed by 1 base and the J gene end by 4 bases; junction bases not matched to a gene: 5. CDR3 in DNA: TGTGCCAGCAGCTTAGTGGGACAGGGTAGTTACGAGCAGTACTTC. It specifies CASSLVGQGSYEQYF.

The gene calls are TRBV10-3 and TRBJ2-1; 11 bases line up with TRBD2. Per the germline V gene, CDR1 is ENHRY and CDR2 is SYGVKD. The CDR3 totals 13 residues. Trimming removed 10 bases from V and 5 bases from J; junction bases left unmatched: 4. CDR3 amino acids: CATLAGANNEQFF. CDR3 nucleotides: TGTGCCACACTAGCGGGGGCCAACAATGAGCAGTTCTTC.

This chain connects TRBV30 to TRBJ1-1; no clear D gene. This CDR3 spans 11 amino acids. The germline V gene encodes CDR1 GTSNPN and CDR2 SVGIG (reference sequence). Trimming pared 0 bases from V and 4 bases from J, leaving 3 bases between. CDR3 region: CAWSVGTEAFF. In nucleotides, the CDR3 is TGTGCCTGGAGTGTCGGCACTGAAGCTTTCTTT. The variable domain in full, with the rest retrieved from reference TRBV30 and TRBJ1-1, is SQTIHQWPATLVQPVGSPLSLECTVEGTSNPNLYWYRQAAGRGLQLLFYSVGIGQISSEVPQNLSASRPQDRQFILSSKKLLLSDSGFYLCAWSVGTEAFFGQGTRLTVV.

The J gene is TRBJ2-3, the V gene TRBV7-9; a possible D gene is TRBD2 (6 bases). Per germline, CDR1 SEHNR and CDR2 FQNEAQ (reference sequence). V shed 4 bases and J shed 2 bases, with 16 bases lying between them. This CDR3 contains 16 residues. In DNA form, the CDR3 reads TGTGCCAGCAGCTCGACTAGATCTTTCCTCACAGATACGCAGTATTTT. Encoded protein: CASSSTRSFLTDTQYF.

This clone was counted between two and nine times. The chain has TRBV7-2 and TRBJ2-7; no definite D call. Per germline, CDR1 SGHTA and CDR2 FQGNSA. This CDR3 is 14 amino acids long. Trimming shortened V by 5 bases and J by 7 bases, and 18 bases separated the two germline ends. The chain's CDR3 is CASSLGGWQREQYF. CDR3 DNA: TGTGCCAGCAGCCTAGGTGGGTGGCAGAGGGAGCAGTACTTC.